This T cell receptor beta chain was captured by sequencing in a study of T cell responses to AZD1222 COVID-19 vaccine. Broader study findings: Donors were mostly white British, more females; clonal diversity possibly underestimated. Regions 160-218 and 743-854 dominated among vaccine-associated CD4 TCRs spanning spike. When two AZD1222 doses had been given, Spike-specific TCR breadth and depth rose. As reported, nearly half of all spike-specific TCRs target variant regions that are unmutated.

This clone appeared a single time. Antigen: not known. Produced via immunoSEQ multiplex PCR; TCRdb's table is partial and in-frame only. The repertoire holds 150,000 or so clones, with approximately 91% as singletons. Sequenced material: peripheral blood, taken 28 days after the second AZD1222 dose. This clonotype originated in an adult who received the AZD1222 COVID-19 vaccine.

The CDR3 DNA reads TGTGCCAGCAGCTTTCGGGACTATGGCTACACCTTC. Protein: CASSFRDYGYTF. The J gene is TRBJ1-2, the V gene TRBV7-9; D call uncertain. The CDR3 extends over 12 amino acids. Germline V gives CDR1 SEHNR, CDR2 FQNEAQ (reference sequence). Trimming stripped 3 bases from V and 3 bases from J, with 5 bases between.